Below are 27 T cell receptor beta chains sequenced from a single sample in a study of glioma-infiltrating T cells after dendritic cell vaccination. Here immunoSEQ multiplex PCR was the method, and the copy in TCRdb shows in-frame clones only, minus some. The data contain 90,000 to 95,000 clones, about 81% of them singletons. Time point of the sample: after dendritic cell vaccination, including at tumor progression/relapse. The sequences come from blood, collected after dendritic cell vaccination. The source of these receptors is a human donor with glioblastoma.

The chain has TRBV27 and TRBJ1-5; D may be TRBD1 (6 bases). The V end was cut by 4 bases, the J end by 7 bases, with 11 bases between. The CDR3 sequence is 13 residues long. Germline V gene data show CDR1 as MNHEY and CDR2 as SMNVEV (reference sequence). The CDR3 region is CASSYTGQQPQHF. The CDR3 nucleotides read TGTGCCAGCAGTTACACAGGGCAACAGCCCCAGCATTTT.

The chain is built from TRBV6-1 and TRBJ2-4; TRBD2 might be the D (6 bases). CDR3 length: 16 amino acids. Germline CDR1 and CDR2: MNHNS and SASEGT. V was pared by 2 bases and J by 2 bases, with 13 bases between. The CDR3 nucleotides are TGTGCCAGCAGTGAACAAGCGGGTGGGACCAAAAACATTCAGTACTTC. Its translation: CASSEQAGGTKNIQYF.

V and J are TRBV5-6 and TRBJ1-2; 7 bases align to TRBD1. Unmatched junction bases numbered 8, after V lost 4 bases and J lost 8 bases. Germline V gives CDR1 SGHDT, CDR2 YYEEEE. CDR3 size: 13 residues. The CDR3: CASSPRTGGGYTF. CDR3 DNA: TGTGCCAGCAGCCCTCGGACAGGAGGGGGCTACACCTTC.

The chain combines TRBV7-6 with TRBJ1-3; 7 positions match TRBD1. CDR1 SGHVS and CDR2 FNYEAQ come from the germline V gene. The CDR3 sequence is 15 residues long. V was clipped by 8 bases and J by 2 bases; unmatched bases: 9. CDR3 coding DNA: TGTGCCAGCGGTCCAACAGGGGATGCTGGAAACACCATATATTTT. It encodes CASGPTGDAGNTIYF.

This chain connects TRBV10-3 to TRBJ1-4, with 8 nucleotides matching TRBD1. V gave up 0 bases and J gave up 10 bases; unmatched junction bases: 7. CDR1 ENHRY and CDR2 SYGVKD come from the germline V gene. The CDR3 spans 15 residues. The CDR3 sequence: CAISESGAGGGKLFF. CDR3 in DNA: TGTGCCATCAGTGAGTCAGGGGCAGGGGGCGGAAAACTGTTTTTT.

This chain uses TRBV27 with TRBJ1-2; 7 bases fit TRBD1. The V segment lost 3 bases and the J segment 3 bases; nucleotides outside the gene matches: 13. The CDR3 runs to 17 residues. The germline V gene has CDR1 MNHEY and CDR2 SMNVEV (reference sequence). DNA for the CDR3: TGTGCCAGCAGTTTGGGGTACAGGGGAAGTTTTGACTATGGCTACACCTTC. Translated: CASSLGYRGSFDYGYTF.

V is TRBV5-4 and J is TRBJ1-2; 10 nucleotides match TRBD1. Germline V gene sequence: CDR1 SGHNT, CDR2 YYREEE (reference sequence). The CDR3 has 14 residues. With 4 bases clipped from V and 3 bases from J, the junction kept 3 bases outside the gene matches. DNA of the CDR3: TGTGCCAGCAGCGTGGGACAGGGGCACTATGGCTACACCTTC. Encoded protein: CASSVGQGHYGYTF.

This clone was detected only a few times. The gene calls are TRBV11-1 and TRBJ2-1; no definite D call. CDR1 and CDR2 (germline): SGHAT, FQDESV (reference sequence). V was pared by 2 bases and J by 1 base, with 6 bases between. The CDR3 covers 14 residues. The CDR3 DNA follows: TGTGCCAGCAGCTTACGGGTATCCTACAATGAGCAGTTCTTC. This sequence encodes CASSLRVSYNEQFF.

The CDR3 nucleotides read TGTGCCAGCTCACCGTCAGGGTACTATGGCTACACCTTC. Protein product: CASSPSGYYGYTF. The chain joins TRBV18 to TRBJ1-2; D is perhaps TRBD1 (5 bases). Germline-derived CDR1 and CDR2 are KGHSH and LQKENI. This CDR3 has 13 residues. The V end lost 3 bases, the J end lost 3 bases, and 8 bases lay between the germline ends.

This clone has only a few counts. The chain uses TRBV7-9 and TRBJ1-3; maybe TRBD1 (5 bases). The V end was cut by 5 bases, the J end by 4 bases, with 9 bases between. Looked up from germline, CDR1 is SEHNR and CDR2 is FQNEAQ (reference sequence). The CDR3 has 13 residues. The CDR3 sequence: CASSQGLGNTIYF. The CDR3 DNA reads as TGTGCCAGCAGCCAGGGACTCGGAAACACCATATATTTT.

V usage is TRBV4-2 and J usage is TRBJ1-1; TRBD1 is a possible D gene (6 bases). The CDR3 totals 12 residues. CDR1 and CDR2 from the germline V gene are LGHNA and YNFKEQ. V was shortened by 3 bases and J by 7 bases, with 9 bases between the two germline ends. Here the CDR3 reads CASSQEGGEAFF. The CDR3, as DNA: TGTGCCAGCAGCCAGGAAGGGGGTGAAGCTTTCTTT.

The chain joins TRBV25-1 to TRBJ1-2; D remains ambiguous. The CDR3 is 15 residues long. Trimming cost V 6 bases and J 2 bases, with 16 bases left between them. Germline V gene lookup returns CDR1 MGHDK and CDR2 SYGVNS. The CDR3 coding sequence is TGTGCCAGCAGCCCTGGGTGGGGAGGGAACTATGGCTACACCTTC. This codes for CASSPGWGGNYGYTF.

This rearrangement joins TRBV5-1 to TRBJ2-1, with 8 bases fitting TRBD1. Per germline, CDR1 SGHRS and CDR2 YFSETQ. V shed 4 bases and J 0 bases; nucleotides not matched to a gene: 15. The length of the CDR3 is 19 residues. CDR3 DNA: TGCGCCAGCAGCGCTCCGAGTACAGACACAGGGGGCTCCTACAATGAGCAGTTCTTC. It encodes CASSAPSTDTGGSYNEQFF.

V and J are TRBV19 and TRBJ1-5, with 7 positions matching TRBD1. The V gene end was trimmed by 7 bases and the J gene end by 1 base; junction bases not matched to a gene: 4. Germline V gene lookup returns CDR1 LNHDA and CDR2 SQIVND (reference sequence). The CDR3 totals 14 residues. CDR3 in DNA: TGTGCCAGTACCGCGGGACAGAGCAATCAGCCCCAGCATTTT. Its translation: CASTAGQSNQPQHF.

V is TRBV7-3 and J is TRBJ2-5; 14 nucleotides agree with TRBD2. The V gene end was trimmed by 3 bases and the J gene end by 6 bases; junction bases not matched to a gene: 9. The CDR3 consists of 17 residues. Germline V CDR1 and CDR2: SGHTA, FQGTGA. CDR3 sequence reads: CASSFPTGTSGSKTQYF. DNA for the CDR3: TGTGCCAGCAGCTTTCCAACCGGGACTAGCGGGAGTAAGACCCAGTACTTC.

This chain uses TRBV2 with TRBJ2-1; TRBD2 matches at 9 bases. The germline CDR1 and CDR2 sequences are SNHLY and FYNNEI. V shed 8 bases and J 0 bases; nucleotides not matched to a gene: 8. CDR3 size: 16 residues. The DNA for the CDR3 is TGTGCCAGCCTCCCTGAGCGGGGGGACTCCTACAATGAGCAGTTCTTC. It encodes CASLPERGDSYNEQFF.

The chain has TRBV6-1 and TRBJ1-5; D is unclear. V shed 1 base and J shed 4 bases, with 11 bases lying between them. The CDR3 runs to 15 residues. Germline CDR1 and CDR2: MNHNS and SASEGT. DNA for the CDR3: TGTGCCAGCAGTGAAGAGGATAGCGGGAATCAGCCCCAGCATTTT. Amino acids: CASSEEDSGNQPQHF.

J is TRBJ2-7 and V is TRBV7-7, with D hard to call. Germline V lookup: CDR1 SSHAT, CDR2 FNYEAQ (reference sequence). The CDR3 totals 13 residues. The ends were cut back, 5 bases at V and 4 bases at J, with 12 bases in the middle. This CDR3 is CASSPANSYEQYF. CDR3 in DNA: TGTGCCAGCAGCCCCGCAAACTCGTACGAGCAGTACTTC.

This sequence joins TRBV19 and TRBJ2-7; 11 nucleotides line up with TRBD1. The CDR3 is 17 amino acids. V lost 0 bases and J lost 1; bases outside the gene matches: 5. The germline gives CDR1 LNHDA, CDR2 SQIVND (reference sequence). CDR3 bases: TGTGCCAGTAGTATAGAGGGGGGACAGGGGGTATCCTACGAGCAGTACTTC. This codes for CASSIEGGQGVSYEQYF.

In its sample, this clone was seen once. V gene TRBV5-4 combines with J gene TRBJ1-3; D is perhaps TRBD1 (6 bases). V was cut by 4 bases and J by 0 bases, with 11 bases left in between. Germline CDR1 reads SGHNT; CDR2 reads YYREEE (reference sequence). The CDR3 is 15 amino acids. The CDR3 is CASSPDSRSGNTIYF. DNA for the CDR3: TGTGCCAGCAGCCCGGACAGCCGCTCTGGAAACACCATATATTTT.

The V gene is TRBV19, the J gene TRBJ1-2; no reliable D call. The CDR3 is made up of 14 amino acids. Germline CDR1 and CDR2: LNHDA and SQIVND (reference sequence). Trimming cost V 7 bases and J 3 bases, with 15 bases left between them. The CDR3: CASNSEAFDYGYTF. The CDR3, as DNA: TGTGCCAGTAATAGTGAGGCTTTTGACTATGGCTACACCTTC.

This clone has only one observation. CDR3 region: CASSSRYWNTEAFF. In DNA form, the CDR3 reads TGTGCCAGCAGCTCCAGGTATTGGAACACTGAAGCTTTCTTT. The gene calls are TRBV7-9 and TRBJ1-1; D is uncertain. V lost 4 bases to trimming and J lost 1 base, with 10 bases between them. CDR1 and CDR2 (germline): SEHNR, FQNEAQ (reference sequence). There are 14 residues in the CDR3.

As DNA, the CDR3 is TGTGCCATCAGAGGGGGTGGGGGCACAGATACGCAGTATTTT. Translating gives CAIRGGGGTDTQYF. V and J are TRBV10-3 and TRBJ2-3; D is perhaps TRBD1 (6 bases). This CDR3 has 14 residues. V lost 6 bases, J lost 1 base, and 11 bases lay in between. Germline CDR1 is ENHRY and CDR2 is SYGVKD.

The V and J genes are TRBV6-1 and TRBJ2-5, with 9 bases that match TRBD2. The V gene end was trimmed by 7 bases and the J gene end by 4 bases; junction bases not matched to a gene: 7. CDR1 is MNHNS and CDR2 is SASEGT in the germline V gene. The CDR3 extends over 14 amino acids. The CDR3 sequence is CASNPRAGGETQYF. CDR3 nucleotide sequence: TGTGCCAGCAACCCACGAGCGGGAGGAGAGACCCAGTACTTC.

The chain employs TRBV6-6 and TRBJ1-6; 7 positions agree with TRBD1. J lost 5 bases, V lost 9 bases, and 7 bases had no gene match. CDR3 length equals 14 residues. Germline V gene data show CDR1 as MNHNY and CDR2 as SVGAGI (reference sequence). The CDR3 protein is CASLDRSDNSPLHF. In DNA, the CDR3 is TGTGCCAGTTTGGACAGGTCGGATAATTCACCCCTCCACTTT.

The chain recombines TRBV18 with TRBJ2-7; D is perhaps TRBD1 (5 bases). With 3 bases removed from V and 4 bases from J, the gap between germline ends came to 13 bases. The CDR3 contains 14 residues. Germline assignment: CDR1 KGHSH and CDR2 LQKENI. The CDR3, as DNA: TGTGCCAGCTCACCCACGTTGACAGATTACGAGCAGTACTTC. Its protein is CASSPTLTDYEQYF.

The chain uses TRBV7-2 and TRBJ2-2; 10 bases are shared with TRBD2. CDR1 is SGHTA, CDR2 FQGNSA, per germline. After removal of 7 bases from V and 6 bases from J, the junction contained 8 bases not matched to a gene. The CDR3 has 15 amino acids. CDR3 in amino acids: CASTSASGGPGELFF. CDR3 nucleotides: TGTGCCAGCACCTCGGCTAGCGGGGGCCCCGGGGAGCTGTTTTTT.